This TCR beta chain emerged from a study of shared clonotypes between healthy human individuals. Study-wide context: Donors had three CD4 naive, three CD4 memory, two CD8 naive and one CD8 memory plate apiece.

For this clone: The antigen remains undetermined.

The method was immunoSEQ multiplex PCR; TCRdb's version includes in-frame clones alone and lacks a portion of them. The profile shows roughly 2.4 million clones, more than 90% of them singletons. Study results and caveats: The sampled material consisted only of blood, and tissue repertoires are likely to differ. Naive subsets generally exceeded memory subsets in estimated richness.

Donors were Caucasian adults residing in Nashville, Tennessee, USA. Sequences were obtained from naive CD4+ T cells sorted from blood. The subset here: CD45RA+ positively selected. The source of this sequence is a young man in good health.

The CDR3 nucleotides read TGTGCCATCAGTGAGTCGGGCATCCCTAACACTGAAGCTTTCTTT. Its protein product is CAISESGIPNTEAFF. V usage is TRBV10-3 and J usage is TRBJ1-1; unclear D gene. The CDR3 sequence is 15 residues long. The germline V gene encodes CDR1 ENHRY and CDR2 SYGVKD. Deletions cut 0 bases from V and 2 bases from J, with 10 bases between.